The entry that follows covers one TCR beta chain sequence. What this receptor recognizes is not known. It has no much larger one-base neighbor in the sample; base qualities were not kept. TCRbeta CDR3 regions were amplified from genomic DNA using the immunoSEQ Assay, a bias-controlled multiplex PCR. The paper's data handling went like this. The number of nucleated cells in each sample was estimated by amplification of reference gene primers within the assay. Sequence reads were collapsed and filtered to measure the absolute abundance of every unique TCRbeta CDR3 rearrangement. For each sample, productive Simpson clonality was calculated as the square root of Simpson's diversity index across productive rearrangements. In its TCRdb copy, this immuneACCESS table keeps in-frame sequences only and misses some clones. Where compared with another copy, unresolved V genes explain less than half of these, and the others have no known cause. That table gives V, J and clone size, and the DNA gave D and trimming. The table for this sample lists some 260,000 clones; around nine tenths of them were counted only once. The top ten constitute around 2.2% of the sample.

This sample is drawn from a study of blood T cell repertoires in COVID-19 (dated by TCRdb to 2019 to 2021). The study in broad terms: Collaborator samples came from the United States, Italy and Spain and covered acute and convalescent phases of COVID-19. Deeply sampled blood TCRbeta repertoires from subjects exposed to, actively infected with, or recovered from COVID-19 were included in the dataset. A de-identified subject ID, COVID-19 status, age in years and sex were almost always included in the sample metadata. A freely available public database, intended as a resource for researchers studying the immune response to SARS-CoV-2, is where the repertoires were released. The material from the prospective study consisted of cDNA or gDNA derived from T cells, B-cell-depleted T cells, or PBMCs. Samples were obtained from the ongoing ImmuneRACE study (first 160 participants) and from 1,254 subjects provided by 6 global collaborators. HLA class I and class II types, where available, came from metadata supplied by the sample provider rather than from assay-based typing. What the research found in general, with its limitations: The amount of clinical and demographic metadata varied by source and participant and was provided uncurated.

The germline V gene encodes CDR1 SGHTA and CDR2 FQGNSA. Germline trimming amounts to 5 bases on V and 3 bases on J, with 11 as the count of junction bases outside the gene matches. The CDR3 spans 16 residues, from the cysteine through the phenylalanine. Here the CDR3 DNA is all that survives: 48 bases in frame from base 1. A second Seattle source provided samples from volunteer blood donors who had recovered from COVID-19. Each collaborating institution followed its own protocols to collect whole blood in K2EDTA tubes. For TCRbeta analysis, collaborators shipped samples as frozen whole blood, isolated PBMCs, or DNA extracted from either of those sample types.

Sequenced material: peripheral blood. This sequence was found in a woman in her thirties or forties who had recovered from COVID-19. The sequence joins TRBV7-2 to TRBJ2-7; the central 9 bases match TRBD2. The DNA is TGTGCCAGCAGCCGCATACTAGCGGGTACATTCTACGAGCAGTACTTC. Its amino acids are CASSRILAGTFYEQYF.